This T cell receptor (beta chain) was sequenced for a study of OX40 agonist ivuxolimab in advanced cancers. Study overall: Patients were under 90% male with ages roughly 20 to 85, mean roughly 64. Study-wide findings and caveats: Determination of antigen specificity was not performed for the expanded peripheral T cells.

Using immunoSEQ multiplex PCR, the repertoire was profiled, and TCRdb retains in-frame clones only, with some absent. The sample consists of about 79,000 clones, just under 95% of them appearing once. Details on this clone: What it binds is not known. At one of its ends the junction is not consistent with the germline gene, which may arise from a read error.

This specimen was CD4+ or CD8+ T cells sorted from blood, taken in a trial of the OX40 agonist ivuxolimab. This clonotype was sampled from an adult with an advanced solid tumor such as melanoma, head and neck, liver or kidney cancer.

CDR3 amino acids: CAITEGINGYTF. As DNA, the CDR3 is TGTGCCATCACTGAGGGAATCAATGGCTACACCTTC. The rearrangement links TRBV10-3 to TRBJ1-2; D gene uncertain. CDR1 ENHRY and CDR2 SYGVKD come from the germline V gene. The CDR3 runs to 12 residues.